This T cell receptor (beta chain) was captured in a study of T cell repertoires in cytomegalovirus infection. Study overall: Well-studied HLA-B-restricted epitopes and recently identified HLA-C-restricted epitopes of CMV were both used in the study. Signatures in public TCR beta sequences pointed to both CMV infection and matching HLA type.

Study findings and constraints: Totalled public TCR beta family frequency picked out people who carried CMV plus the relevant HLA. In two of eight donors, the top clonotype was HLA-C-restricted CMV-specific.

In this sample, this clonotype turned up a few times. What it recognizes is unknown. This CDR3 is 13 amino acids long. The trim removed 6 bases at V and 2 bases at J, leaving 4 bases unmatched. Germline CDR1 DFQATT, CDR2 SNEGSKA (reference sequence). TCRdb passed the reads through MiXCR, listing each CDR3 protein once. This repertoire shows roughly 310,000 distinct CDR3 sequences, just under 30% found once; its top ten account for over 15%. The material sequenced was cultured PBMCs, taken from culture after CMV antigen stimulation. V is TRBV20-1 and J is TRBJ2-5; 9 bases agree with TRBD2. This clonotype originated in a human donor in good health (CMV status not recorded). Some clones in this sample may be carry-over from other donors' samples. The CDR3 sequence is CSAQTSGQETQYF. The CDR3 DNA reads TGCAGTGCCCAGACTAGCGGACAAGAGACCCAGTACTTC.